One sample yielded the 19 T cell receptor beta chains listed below, sequenced in a study of OX40 agonist ivuxolimab in advanced cancers. TCRdb's table, derived via immunoSEQ multiplex PCR, lists solely in-frame clones and lacks some. The table shows about 68,000 clones, with roughly 80% occurring only once. The sample consisted of CD4+ or CD8+ T cells sorted from blood, taken in a trial of the OX40 agonist ivuxolimab. The receptors were gathered from an adult with an advanced solid tumor such as melanoma, head and neck, liver or kidney cancer.

V gene TRBV19 combines with J gene TRBJ2-5; no reliable D call. The CDR3 is made up of 14 amino acids. Germline V gives CDR1 LNHDA, CDR2 SQIVND (reference sequence). V lost 0 bases and J lost 5, with 10 bases in between. CDR3 protein: CASSIDTGRETQYF. For the CDR3, the DNA is TGTGCCAGTAGTATAGACACGGGTAGGGAGACCCAGTACTTC.

V gene TRBV19 combines with J gene TRBJ2-7, with D possibly being TRBD1 (5 bases). V gave up 4 bases and J gave up 3 bases, with 16 bases separating them. Germline V gene lookup returns CDR1 LNHDA and CDR2 SQIVND (reference sequence). The length of the CDR3 is 15 residues. CDR3 residues: CASSKFAQAGYEQYF. CDR3 DNA: TGTGCCAGTAGTAAGTTCGCACAGGCTGGCTACGAGCAGTACTTC.

A few counts support this clone. The chain joins TRBV27 to TRBJ2-1; 15 bases align to TRBD2. The CDR3 totals 17 residues. Per germline, CDR1 MNHEY and CDR2 SMNVEV (reference sequence). V trimming: 7 bases; J trimming: 0 bases; junction bases outside the gene matches: 4. Here the CDR3 reads CASTGTSGGSSYNEQFF. In nucleotides, the CDR3 is TGTGCCAGCACCGGGACTAGCGGGGGGAGCTCCTACAATGAGCAGTTCTTC.

The J gene is TRBJ2-2, the V gene TRBV18; 12 bases align to TRBD2. V dropped 0 bases and J dropped 3; count of bases not matched to a gene: 11. Germline CDR1 and CDR2: KGHSH and LQKENI. The CDR3 length is 20 residues. Here the CDR3 reads CASSPPPGLAGPYYTGELFF. CDR3 coding DNA: TGTGCCAGCTCACCACCTCCCGGACTAGCGGGGCCCTATTACACCGGGGAGCTGTTTTTT.

This rearrangement joins TRBV5-4 to TRBJ1-4; TRBD1 might be the D (5 bases). The V gene lost 4 bases and the J gene lost 7 bases, with 17 bases spanning the gap. The CDR3 length is 15 residues. The germline V gene has CDR1 SGHNT and CDR2 YYREEE (reference sequence). Written as DNA, the CDR3 is TGTGCCAGCAGCCCCGGGGCTGTTATGCTTGAAAAACTGTTTTTT. It encodes CASSPGAVMLEKLFF.

The chain joins TRBV7-8 to TRBJ1-1, with a tentative D call TRBD1 (5 bases). CDR1 is SGHVS and CDR2 is FQNEAQ in the germline V gene. The CDR3 consists of 13 residues. The V end was cut by 7 bases, the J end by 5 bases, with 14 bases between. The CDR3 is CASTVARATEAFF. The CDR3 region has the DNA TGTGCCAGCACCGTAGCCAGGGCGACTGAAGCTTTCTTT.

V gene TRBV11-3 combines with J gene TRBJ2-5; perhaps TRBD1 as D (5 bases). Germline V gene sequence: CDR1 SGHNT, CDR2 YENEEA. This CDR3 is built from 16 residues. Trimming took 4 bases from V and 5 from J, leaving 20 bases between them. The CDR3 loop reads CASSSPGQGGQETQYF. The CDR3 bases are TGTGCCAGCAGCTCCCCTGGGCAGGGTGGGCAGGAGACCCAGTACTTC. Based on the CDR3 plus reference TRBV11-3 and TRBJ2-5, the full variable domain is EAGVVQSPRYKIIEKKQPVAFWCNPISGHNTLYWYLQNLGQGPELLIRYENEEAVDDSQLPKDRFSAERLKGVDSTLKIQPAELGDSAVYLCASSSPGQGGQETQYFGPGTRLLVL.

This chain joins TRBV5-8 and TRBJ2-1, with D hard to call. Trimming stripped 1 base from V and 0 bases from J, with 2 bases between. CDR1 SGHTS and CDR2 YDEGEE come from the germline V gene. The CDR3 loop spans 13 amino acids. DNA for the CDR3: TGTGCCAGCAGCTTGCGCTCCTACAATGAGCAGTTCTTC. This codes for CASSLRSYNEQFF.

This rearrangement joins TRBV7-6 to TRBJ2-2; TRBD2 aligns across 7 bases. V lost 5 bases, J lost 4 bases, and 13 bases stayed unmatched. The CDR3 length is 17 residues. Germline CDR1 SGHVS, CDR2 FNYEAQ. In DNA form, the CDR3 reads TGTGCCAGCAGCCCCAGAAGGAGCCGGGGGGTCACCGGGGAGCTGTTTTTT. This sequence encodes CASSPRRSRGVTGELFF.

The gene calls are TRBV30 and TRBJ2-3; 13 bases are shared with TRBD2. The V gene end was trimmed by 3 bases and the J gene end by 5 bases; junction bases not matched to a gene: 5. Germline lookup yields CDR1 GTSNPN and CDR2 SVGIG (reference sequence). This CDR3 comprises 15 residues. The CDR3, as DNA: TGTGCCTGGAGCCCACTAGCGGGGGGGCAAGATACGCAGTATTTT. It yields the protein CAWSPLAGGQDTQYF.

V is TRBV11-2 and J is TRBJ2-7; D is undetermined. The germline V and J ends were trimmed by 0 bases and 1 base, with 7 bases remaining between them. Germline CDR1 SGHAT, CDR2 FQNNGV. This CDR3 region has 14 residues. CDR3 protein: CASSLDRSSYEQYF. The CDR3 nucleotides read TGTGCCAGCAGCTTAGATCGTAGTTCCTACGAGCAGTACTTC.

The chain links TRBV7-9 to TRBJ2-4, with D unresolved. The CDR3 has 18 residues. From germline, CDR1 is SEHNR and CDR2 FQNEAQ (reference sequence). The V end was cut by 1 base, the J end by 0 bases, with 16 bases between. For the CDR3, the DNA is TGTGCCAGCAGCTTAGGAAATCCCGGGCCCCTAGCCAAAAACATTCAGTACTTC. Protein sequence: CASSLGNPGPLAKNIQYF.

CDR3 nucleotides: TGCGCCAGCAGCTTGGGGTTTGGGACAGGGGCCTACGAGCAGTACTTC. Translated: CASSLGFGTGAYEQYF. V is TRBV5-1 and J is TRBJ2-7, with 10 bases aligning to TRBD1. The CDR3 totals 16 residues. Germline values: CDR1 SGHRS, CDR2 YFSETQ. J was trimmed by 2 bases and V by 0 bases; bases with no gene match: 5. Full variable domain (rest looked up from reference TRBV5-1 and TRBJ2-7): KAGVTQTPRYLIKTRGQQVTLSCSPISGHRSVSWYQQTPGQGLQFLFEYFSETQRNKGNFPGRFSGRQFSNSRSEMNVSTLELGDSALYLCASSLGFGTGAYEQYFGPGTRLTVT.

The chain employs TRBV6-6 and TRBJ2-7; TRBD1 matches at 8 bases. V gave up 6 bases and J gave up 6 bases; unmatched junction bases: 7. Germline assignment: CDR1 MNHNY and CDR2 SVGAGI (reference sequence). The CDR3 spans 13 residues. CDR3 residues: CASRGQDLLEQYF. CDR3 in DNA: TGTGCCAGCAGGGGACAGGACCTACTCGAGCAGTACTTC.

The CDR3 sequence: CASSPTGALDTGELFF. In DNA, the CDR3 is TGCGCCAGCAGCCCGACAGGGGCTCTGGACACCGGGGAGCTGTTTTTT. The chain links TRBV5-1 to TRBJ2-2; TRBD1 matches 8 bases. Germline lookup yields CDR1 SGHRS and CDR2 YFSETQ. CDR3 length: 16 amino acids. The V segment lost 4 bases and the J segment 3 bases; nucleotides outside the gene matches: 8. The full variable domain, in which reference TRBV5-1 and TRBJ2-2 provide the parts outside the CDR3, is KAGVTQTPRYLIKTRGQQVTLSCSPISGHRSVSWYQQTPGQGLQFLFEYFSETQRNKGNFPGRFSGRQFSNSRSEMNVSTLELGDSALYLCASSPTGALDTGELFFGEGSRLTVL.

The chain is built from TRBV2 and TRBJ2-6, with 8 bases matching TRBD2. Germline V gene sequence: CDR1 SNHLY, CDR2 FYNNEI. The CDR3 consists of 18 residues. The trim removed 4 bases at V and 4 bases at J, leaving 12 bases unmatched. The DNA for the CDR3 is TGTGCCAGCAGTGGATTGGCCGGGGGGGCGGCCGGGGCCAACGTCCTGACTTTC. Translation gives CASSGLAGGAAGANVLTF.

The chain is built from TRBV6-4 and TRBJ1-2, with TRBD1 as a possible D gene (6 bases). Germline V gene data show CDR1 as MRHNA and CDR2 as SNTAGT. Trimming removed 5 bases at V and 2 bases at J, with 12 bases between. This CDR3 region has 14 residues. CDR3 DNA sequence: TGTGCCAGCAGTCAGGGGAGGTTGAACTATGGCTACACCTTC. As protein: CASSQGRLNYGYTF.

J is TRBJ2-6 and V is TRBV19; D call uncertain. Germline V gives CDR1 LNHDA, CDR2 SQIVND (reference sequence). The CDR3 is made up of 13 amino acids. Trimming pared 11 bases from V and 0 bases from J, leaving 8 bases between. CDR3 protein: CAGRSSGANVLTF. The CDR3 DNA follows: TGTGCCGGAAGAAGCTCTGGGGCCAACGTCCTGACTTTC.

This chain joins TRBV5-1 and TRBJ1-2, with TRBD1 matching over 7 bases. The V gene end was trimmed by 0 bases and the J gene end by 6 bases; junction bases not matched to a gene: 5. Looked up from germline, CDR1 is SGHRS and CDR2 is YFSETQ. The CDR3 length is 14 residues. CDR3: CASSLDDRENGYTF. CDR3 DNA: TGCGCCAGCAGCTTGGACGACAGGGAGAATGGCTACACCTTC.